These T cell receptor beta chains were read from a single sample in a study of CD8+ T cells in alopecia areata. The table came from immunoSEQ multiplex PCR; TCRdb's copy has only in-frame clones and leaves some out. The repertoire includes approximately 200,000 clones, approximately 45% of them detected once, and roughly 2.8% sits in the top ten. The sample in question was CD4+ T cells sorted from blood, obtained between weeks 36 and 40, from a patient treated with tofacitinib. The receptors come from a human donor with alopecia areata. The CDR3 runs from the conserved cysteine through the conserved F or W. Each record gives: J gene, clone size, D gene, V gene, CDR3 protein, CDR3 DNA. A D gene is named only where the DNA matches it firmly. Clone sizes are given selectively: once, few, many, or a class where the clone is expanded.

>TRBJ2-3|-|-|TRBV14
CASSQDMADTQYF
TGTGCCAGCAGCCAAGATATGGCCGATACGCAGTATTTT
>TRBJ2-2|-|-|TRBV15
CATSGAPGGELFF
TGTGCCACCAGCGGAGCTCCAGGCGGGGAGCTGTTTTTT
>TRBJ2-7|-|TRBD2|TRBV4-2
CASSQLSGNLYEQYF
TGTGCCAGCAGCCAGTTGAGCGGGAACCTTTACGAGCAGTACTTC
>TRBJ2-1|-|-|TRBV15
CATSRESSSYNEQFF
TGTGCCACCAGCAGAGAAAGCAGCTCCTACAATGAGCAGTTCTTC
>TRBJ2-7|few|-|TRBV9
CASSETSAGEQYF
TGTGCCAGCAGCGAGACATCCGCCGGCGAGCAGTACTTC
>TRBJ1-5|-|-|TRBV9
CASSSGAGVNQPQHF
TGTGCCAGCAGTTCAGGGGCGGGAGTGAATCAGCCCCAGCATTTT
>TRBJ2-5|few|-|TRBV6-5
CASSYVSLQETQYF
TGTGCCAGCAGTTACGTTTCTCTGCAAGAGACCCAGTACTTC
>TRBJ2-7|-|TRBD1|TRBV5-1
CASSGVTGSLAEQYF
TGCGCCAGCAGCGGGGTGACAGGGTCCCTCGCCGAGCAGTACTTC
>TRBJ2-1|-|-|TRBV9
CASSVGTGTHIDNEQFF
TGTGCCAGCAGCGTAGGAACCGGGACACACATCGACAATGAGCAGTTCTTC
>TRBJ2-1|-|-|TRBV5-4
CASSLQAGRPPGDEQFF
TGTGCCAGCAGCTTGCAGGCGGGGAGACCTCCCGGCGATGAGCAGTTCTTC
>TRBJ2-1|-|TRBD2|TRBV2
CASSLSRGGDNEQFF
TGTGCCAGCAGCCTATCTAGGGGAGGGGACAATGAGCAGTTCTTC
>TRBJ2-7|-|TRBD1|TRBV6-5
CASSYSFRGSYEQYF
TGTGCCAGCAGTTACTCCTTCAGGGGGTCCTACGAGCAGTACTTC
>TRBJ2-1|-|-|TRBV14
CASSHSLGLSYNEQFF
TGTGCCAGCAGCCACTCCCTGGGCCTTTCCTACAATGAGCAGTTCTTC
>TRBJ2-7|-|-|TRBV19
CASSTAGGSGYEQYF
TGTGCCAGTAGTACGGCCGGGGGAAGCGGGTACGAGCAGTACTTC
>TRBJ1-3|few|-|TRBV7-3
CASSLSPSGNTIYF
TGTGCCAGCAGCTTATCCCCGTCTGGAAACACCATATATTTT
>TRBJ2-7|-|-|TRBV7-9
CASSLGQPYEQYF
TGTGCCAGCAGCTTAGGACAGCCCTACGAGCAGTACTTC
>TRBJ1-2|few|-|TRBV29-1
CSVDGGTYGYTF
TGCAGCGTTGACGGCGGGACGTATGGCTACACCTTC
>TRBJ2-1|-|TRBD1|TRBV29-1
CSVGDSSYNEQFF
TGCAGCGTTGGGGACAGCTCCTACAATGAGCAGTTCTTC
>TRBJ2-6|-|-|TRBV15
CATSRAGANVLTF
TGTGCCACCAGCAGGGCTGGGGCCAACGTCCTGACTTTC
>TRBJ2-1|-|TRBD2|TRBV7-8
CASSSPGLGGNEQFF
TGTGCCAGCAGCTCCCCGGGACTAGGGGGCAATGAGCAGTTCTTC
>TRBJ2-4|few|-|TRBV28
CASSNGRLTKNIQYF
TGTGCCAGCAGTAACGGACGCCTAACCAAAAACATTCAGTACTTC
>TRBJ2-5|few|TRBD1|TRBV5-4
CASSLGGGSETQYF
TGTGCCAGCAGCTTGGGAGGGGGCTCAGAGACCCAGTACTTC
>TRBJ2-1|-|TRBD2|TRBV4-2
CASSQDWLADNEQFF
TGTGCCAGCAGCCAAGACTGGCTAGCGGACAATGAGCAGTTCTTC
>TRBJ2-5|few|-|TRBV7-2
CASSSMGGETQYF
TGTGCCAGCAGCTCCATGGGGGGCGAGACCCAGTACTTC
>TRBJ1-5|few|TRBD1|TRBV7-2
CASRPGTGWNQPQHF
TGTGCCAGCAGACCCGGGACAGGGTGGAATCAGCCCCAGCATTTT
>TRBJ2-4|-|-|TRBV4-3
CASSQDRQGLAGQYF
TGCGCCAGCAGCCAAGATAGGCAGGGACTTGCGGGGCAGTACTTC
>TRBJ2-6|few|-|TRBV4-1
CASSQSPAASGANVLTF
TGCGCCAGCAGCCAAAGTCCAGCTGCCTCTGGGGCCAACGTCCTGACTTTC
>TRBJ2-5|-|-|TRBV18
CASSPREETQYF
TGTGCCAGCTCACCACGTGAAGAGACCCAGTACTTC
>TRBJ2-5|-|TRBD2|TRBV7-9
CASSTSGRDQETQYF
TGTGCCAGCAGCACTAGCGGGAGAGACCAAGAGACCCAGTACTTC
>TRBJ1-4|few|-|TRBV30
CGLQPSGSEKLFF
TGTGGCTTGCAACCCTCGGGGAGTGAAAAACTGTTTTTT
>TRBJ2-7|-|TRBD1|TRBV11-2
CATIPGTGDYEQYF
TGTGCCACAATTCCCGGGACAGGGGACTACGAGCAGTACTTC
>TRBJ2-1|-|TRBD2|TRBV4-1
CASRVGTSGGANYNEQFF
TGCGCCAGCAGGGTAGGGACTAGCGGGGGAGCCAATTACAATGAGCAGTTCTTC
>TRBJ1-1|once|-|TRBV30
CARTGAFGNTEAFF
TGTGCCCGGACGGGAGCCTTTGGGAACACTGAAGCTTTCTTT
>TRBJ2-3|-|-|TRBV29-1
CSAAPVVDTQYF
TGCAGCGCGGCCCCAGTTGTGGATACGCAGTATTTT
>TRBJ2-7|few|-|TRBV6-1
CASSARVPAYEQYF
TGTGCCAGCAGTGCGCGGGTGCCAGCCTACGAGCAGTACTTC
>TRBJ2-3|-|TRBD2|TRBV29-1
CSVSGTSRRDTQYF
TGCAGCGTCTCGGGGACTAGCCGAAGAGATACGCAGTATTTT
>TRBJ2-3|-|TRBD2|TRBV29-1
CSAGLAGATDTQYF
TGCAGCGCCGGACTAGCGGGAGCCACCGATACGCAGTATTTT